A single T cell receptor (beta chain) is shown here with its context. No antigen is known for it. CDR1 and CDR2 (germline): LNHDA, SQIVND (reference sequence). The V gene end was trimmed by 6 bases and the J gene end by 0 bases; junction bases not matched to a gene: 4. The CDR3 extends over 16 amino acids. This entry is derived from a study of T cells in Graves' hyperthyroidism and ophthalmopathy. Study-wide results and caveats: Progression to ophthalmopathy was predicted a median of 6.5 months early. The authors' 13 V-J model separated ophthalmopathy from stable hyperthyroidism.

The study defined stable Graves' hyperthyroidism as no ophthalmopathy progression within 18 months. TCR beta CDR3 sequences were amplified from RNA transcripts. First-round RT-PCR with HTBI primers amplified the TCR CDR3 region. TCRdb ran MiXCR on the multiplex PCR reads and lists one entry per CDR3 protein. The table lists roughly 300,000 distinct CDR3 sequences, roughly 21% of them singletons. This chain links TRBV19 with TRBJ2-6; TRBD1 matches at 8 bases. The source of this sequence is a woman aged 45-59 years with Graves' hyperthyroidism. The sample was blood. The DNA for the CDR3 is TGTGCCAGTAGGCCGGGACAGGACTCTGGGGCCAACGTCCTGACTTTC. Translating it yields CASRPGQDSGANVLTF. Drawing the rest from reference TRBV19 and TRBJ2-6, the complete variable domain is DGGITQSPKYLFRKEGQNVTLSCEQNLNHDAMYWYRQDPGQGLRLIYYSQIVNDFQKGDIAEGYSVSREKKESFPLTVTSAQKNPTAFYLCASRPGQDSGANVLTFGAGSRLTVL.